This entry lists 9 T cell receptor beta chains sequenced from one sample in a study of T-cell reconstitution after alpha-beta-depleted transplantation in children. It was with unique molecular identifiers that the TCRbeta library was prepared. TCRdb independently ran MiXCR on the PCR reads; one entry per CDR3 protein. The sample lists under 6,500 distinct CDR3 sequences, approximately 16% seen once, with around 13% in the top ten. Sequenced here: PBMCs, mostly from graft donor cells, sampled 60 days after TCRalphabeta/CD19-depleted stem cell transplant. Receptors were obtained from a male patient between 10 and 17 years old who had a stem cell transplant for acute myeloid leukemia, so the T cells may come from the graft donor.

In its sample, this clonotype ranks as medium-sized. The chain combines TRBV12-3 or TRBV12-4 with TRBJ1-2; D gene ambiguous. This CDR3 region has 14 residues. The germline V and J ends were trimmed by 6 bases and 7 bases, with 18 bases remaining between them. The CDR3, as DNA: TGTGCCAGCAGGGGCCGGGGTTGGGAGGTTGGCTACACCTTC. Translation: CASRGRGWEVGYTF.

This clonotype is medium-sized in the sample. The V and J genes are TRBV20-1 and TRBJ1-2, with 7 bases aligning to TRBD1. Germline assignment: CDR1 DFQATT and CDR2 SNEGSKA (reference sequence). The CDR3 is 13 amino acids. Losses at the gene ends were 2 bases for V and 5 bases for J; bases not matched to a gene: 5. The chain's CDR3 is CSARLGGKYGYTF. CDR3 DNA: TGCAGTGCTAGATTAGGGGGCAAATATGGCTACACCTTC.

The chain has TRBV27 and TRBJ1-6, with 7 bases aligning to TRBD1. CDR3 length: 17 amino acids. Trimming cost V 5 bases and J 5 bases; bases outside gene matches: 12. Per the germline V gene, CDR1 is MNHEY and CDR2 is SMNVEV (reference sequence). The chain's CDR3 is CASSPLRGTVNNSPLHF. The CDR3 region has the DNA TGTGCCAGCAGTCCCCTTCGTGGGACAGTCAATAATTCACCCCTCCACTTT.

This clonotype was picked up a small number of times. This chain uses TRBV9 with TRBJ2-1, with a weak D call TRBD1 (6 bases). V dropped 0 bases and J dropped 9 bases, with 13 bases sitting between them. The length of the CDR3 is 14 residues. The germline V gene has CDR1 SGDLS and CDR2 YYNGEE. CDR3 sequence reads: CASSVVEQGIEQFF. The CDR3 DNA reads as TGTGCCAGCAGCGTAGTGGAACAGGGCATTGAGCAGTTCTTC.

The sample holds a few counts of this clonotype. The chain is built from TRBV18 and TRBJ2-7, with 11 bases aligning to TRBD1. The CDR3 runs 14 residues. Germline V CDR1 and CDR2: KGHSH, LQKENI. The J segment lost 6 bases and the V segment lost 4 bases, leaving 5 bases of the junction unmatched. The CDR3 DNA sequence: TGTGCCAGCTCACTGGGACAGGGGGGCCTCGAGCAGTACTTC. This translates into CASSLGQGGLEQYF.

This chain joins TRBV10-3 and TRBJ1-1; perhaps TRBD1 as D (6 bases). V gave up 6 bases and J gave up 1 base, with 9 bases separating them. Germline CDR1 ENHRY, CDR2 SYGVKD. This CDR3 is 13 amino acids long. CDR3 sequence (DNA): TGTGCCATCAGAGGGGGAGCGAACACTGAAGCTTTCTTT. It yields the protein CAIRGGANTEAFF.

This clonotype ranks as medium-sized. The chain uses TRBV20-1 and TRBJ2-3; 7 nucleotides agree with TRBD2. With V trimmed by 5 bases and J by 2 bases, 10 bases remained unmatched. Germline V gene data show CDR1 as DFQATT and CDR2 as SNEGSKA (reference sequence). CDR3 length equals 15 residues. The CDR3 sequence: CSALESGATTDTQYF. CDR3 sequence (DNA): TGCAGTGCTCTGGAGAGCGGGGCCACCACAGATACGCAGTATTTT.

By share of the sample, this clonotype is medium-sized. The CDR3 sequence: CASSLVVAGQETQYF. CDR3 bases: TGCGCCAGCAGCTTGGTGGTAGCGGGACAAGAGACCCAGTACTTC. The J gene is TRBJ2-5, the V gene TRBV5-1, with 8 nucleotides matching TRBD2. V shed 0 bases and J 2 bases; nucleotides not matched to a gene: 3. This CDR3 is 15 amino acids long. CDR1 and CDR2 from the germline V gene are SGHRS and YFSETQ.

The rearrangement uses TRBV18 and TRBJ2-5, with TRBD1 matching over 7 bases. This CDR3 region has 15 residues. V shed 5 bases, J shed 4 bases, and the junction held 10 bases outside the gene matches. Germline V gives CDR1 KGHSH, CDR2 LQKENI. CDR3: CASSTSDRVGETQYF. CDR3 DNA sequence: TGTGCCAGCTCAACGTCCGACAGGGTGGGAGAGACCCAGTACTTC.